Each of the 25 T cell receptor beta chains below was sequenced from the same sample in a study of T cell changes during pregnancy in multiple sclerosis (dated by TCRdb to between 2018 and 2021). Library creation used the immunoSEQ multiplex PCR assay. TCRdb retrieved this table from immuneACCESS and kept in-frame rearrangements only. Not all clones are present; in checked studies, unresolved V genes account for under half, and no reason is known for the remainder. The sample yields about 51,000 clones; roughly 93% were counted once. 1.5% to 2% of the sample comes from the top ten. This material consisted of peripheral blood, taken in the second trimester of pregnancy. The receptors derive from a female donor with multiple sclerosis, enrolled in a pregnancy study.

In DNA, the CDR3 is TGTGCCAGCAGCGAGTCTAGCGGGATATACTACGAGCAGTACTTC. This gives the protein CASSESSGIYYEQYF. The chain is built from TRBV7-2 and TRBJ2-7; TRBD2 matches 9 bases. CDR1 is SGHTA, CDR2 FQGNSA, per germline. There are 15 residues in the CDR3. The V segment lost 5 bases and the J segment 3 bases; nucleotides outside the gene matches: 8.

The chain couples TRBV10-1 to TRBJ2-5; 8 nucleotides align to TRBD1. CDR3 length: 16 amino acids. The V gene's germline CDR1 is WNHNN and CDR2 SYGVQD (reference sequence). V shed 6 bases and J 2 bases; nucleotides not matched to a gene: 11. In nucleotides, the CDR3 is TGCGCCAGCAGCGCCTCGGACAGGGCGAGACAAGAGACCCAGTACTTC. Translated: CASSASDRARQETQYF.

DNA for the CDR3: TGCGCCAGCAGCCAAGAGGCGGGCCGCTACGAGCAGTACTTC. This encodes CASSQEAGRYEQYF. The V call is TRBV4-3, the J call TRBJ2-7; D is possibly TRBD2 (5 bases). Germline V gene lookup returns CDR1 LGHNA and CDR2 YSLEER. This CDR3 comprises 14 residues. V was pared by 0 bases and J by 3 bases, with 9 bases between.

The chain has TRBV28 and TRBJ1-5, with 8 nucleotides matching TRBD1. Germline V gene data show CDR1 as MDHEN and CDR2 as SYDVKM. V shed 7 bases and J 3 bases; nucleotides not matched to a gene: 8. The CDR3 covers 15 residues. CDR3 loop: CASINRGSTNQPQHF. CDR3 coding DNA: TGTGCCAGCATAAACAGGGGGTCTACCAATCAGCCCCAGCATTTT.

The chain employs TRBV5-5 and TRBJ2-7; D might be TRBD2 (5 bases). CDR3 length: 15 residues. V shed 4 bases and J shed 5 bases, with 19 bases lying between them. In germline, CDR1 is SGHKS, CDR2 YYEKEE (reference sequence). The DNA of the CDR3 is TGTGCCAGCAGCCTCCAGGCCGACGTACTAGACGAGCAGTACTTC. This gives the protein CASSLQADVLDEQYF.

The rearrangement joins TRBV14 to TRBJ1-2; tentatively, D is TRBD1 (5 bases). This CDR3 has 14 residues. From germline, CDR1 is SGHDN and CDR2 FVKESK. The V and J ends lost 1 base and 8 bases respectively, with 14 bases between them. The CDR3 DNA follows: TGTGCCAGCAGCCAAGTGTTCAGGGAAGGGGGCTACACCTTC. It is translated as CASSQVFREGGYTF.

The chain uses TRBV5-1 and TRBJ2-7, with TRBD1 identical over 7 bases. There are 14 residues in the CDR3. Germline trimming cut 3 bases from V and 2 bases from J; bases unmatched to any gene: 5. Germline V gene sequence: CDR1 SGHRS, CDR2 YFSETQ. The CDR3 bases are TGCGCCAGCAGCTCACGGGACAGTACCTACGAGCAGTACTTC. It is translated as CASSSRDSTYEQYF.

The V call is TRBV28, the J call TRBJ2-7; 10 bases map to TRBD1. Germline V gives CDR1 MDHEN, CDR2 SYDVKM. With V trimmed by 3 bases and J by 3 bases, 14 bases remained unmatched. The CDR3 is made up of 18 amino acids. The CDR3 reads CASSFPSSGTGDFYEQYF. As DNA, the CDR3 is TGTGCCAGCAGTTTCCCGTCTTCCGGGACAGGGGACTTCTACGAGCAGTACTTC.

The chain carries TRBV23-1 and TRBJ1-3; TRBD1 matches at 7 bases. TRBV23-1 is an ORF for which the function is uncertain. The CDR3 is 18 residues long. The V segment lost 2 bases and the J segment 1 base; nucleotides outside the gene matches: 11. CDR3 nucleotides: TGCGCCAGCAGTCAACCCGGTCGGGACAGCCCGTCTGGAAACACCATATATTTT. It codes for CASSQPGRDSPSGNTIYF.

The rearrangement uses TRBV4-1 and TRBJ2-7; D may be TRBD1 (6 bases). The CDR3 has 15 residues. The V gene's germline CDR1 is MGHRA and CDR2 YSYEKL. Trimming took 0 bases from V and 3 from J, leaving 12 bases between them. CDR3 residues: CASSQEAGDGYEQYF. The CDR3 DNA reads TGCGCCAGCAGCCAAGAAGCAGGGGATGGCTACGAGCAGTACTTC.

The gene calls are TRBV6-5 and TRBJ1-4, with 8 bases matching TRBD1. The trim removed 6 bases at V and 6 bases at J, leaving 6 bases unmatched. CDR1 and CDR2 from the germline V gene are MNHEY and SVGAGI. This CDR3 contains 14 residues. CDR3 region: CASRPSGGYEKLFF. In DNA, the CDR3 is TGTGCCAGCAGGCCATCAGGGGGCTATGAAAAACTGTTTTTT.

The CDR3 sequence: CAWRSLFGTGKRSGTYEQYF. The CDR3 nucleotides are TGTGCCTGGAGGAGCCTCTTCGGGACAGGGAAGAGAAGTGGTACCTACGAGCAGTACTTC. V gene TRBV30 combines with J gene TRBJ2-7; 9 bases line up with TRBD1. Germline trimming cut 3 bases from V and 2 bases from J; bases unmatched to any gene: 23. The CDR3 length is 20 residues. Germline V CDR1 and CDR2: GTSNPN, SVGIG (reference sequence).

Here the CDR3 reads CAWSFLAEQYF. The CDR3 DNA sequence: TGTGCCTGGAGTTTCTTGGCAGAGCAGTACTTC. This chain links TRBV30 with TRBJ2-7; D remains unclear. The CDR3 contains 11 residues. Trimming cost V 2 bases and J 7 bases, with 9 bases left between them. Per the germline V gene, CDR1 is GTSNPN and CDR2 is SVGIG (reference sequence).

J is TRBJ2-1 and V is TRBV7-8; 9 nucleotides line up with TRBD2. Per germline, CDR1 SGHVS and CDR2 FQNEAQ. The CDR3 length is 12 residues. With V trimmed by 5 bases and J by 10 bases, 3 bases remained unmatched. CDR3 sequence: CASSPGLAEQFF. DNA for the CDR3: TGTGCCAGCAGCCCAGGACTAGCGGAGCAGTTCTTC.

Here the CDR3 DNA reads TGTGCCAGCAGCTTAATTCCAGATTACAATGAGCAGTTCTTC. It codes for CASSLIPDYNEQFF. The V call is TRBV7-3, the J call TRBJ2-1; D is undetermined. V lost 1 base and J lost 4, with 8 bases in between. This CDR3 has 14 residues. CDR1 and CDR2 from the germline V gene are SGHTA and FQGTGA.

V usage is TRBV6-1 and J usage is TRBJ2-7; TRBD1 aligns across 9 bases. Losses at the gene ends were 5 bases for V and 11 bases for J; bases not matched to a gene: 7. Germline values: CDR1 MNHNS, CDR2 SASEGT. The CDR3 sequence is 12 residues long. In DNA form, the CDR3 reads TGTGCCAGCAGTTTAACAGGGGGCGCGAAGTACTTC. This encodes CASSLTGGAKYF.

This chain links TRBV5-6 with TRBJ2-5, with 10 bases that match TRBD2. The CDR3 covers 15 residues. Germline CDR1 is SGHDT and CDR2 is YYEEEE. V was clipped by 0 bases and J by 4 bases; unmatched bases: 3. The CDR3 region is CASSLEGLARETQYF. DNA for the CDR3: TGTGCCAGCAGCTTGGAGGGACTAGCGAGAGAGACCCAGTACTTC.

This chain uses TRBV19 with TRBJ1-2; D may be TRBD1 (5 bases). CDR3 length: 13 residues. From germline, CDR1 is LNHDA and CDR2 SQIVND (reference sequence). V shed 7 bases and J shed 4 bases, with 13 bases lying between them. Written as DNA, the CDR3 is TGTGCCAGTATTGACAGTGATAGCTATGGCTACACCTTC. Its protein is CASIDSDSYGYTF.

This rearrangement joins TRBV29-1 to TRBJ2-2; 7 bases align to TRBD2. The germline V gene encodes CDR1 SQVTM and CDR2 ANQGSEA. The CDR3 contains 14 residues. The V gene end was trimmed by 7 bases and the J gene end by 5 bases; junction bases not matched to a gene: 10. CDR3 coding DNA: TGCAGCGCTGCAGGATGGGAGGGTACCGGGGAGCTGTTTTTT. The encoded protein is CSAAGWEGTGELFF.

V gene TRBV4-3 combines with J gene TRBJ2-2; D perhaps matches TRBD1 (5 bases). The V gene lost 0 bases and the J gene lost 11 bases, with 7 bases spanning the gap. Germline CDR1 is LGHNA and CDR2 is YSLEER. The CDR3 sequence is 12 residues long. The CDR3 bases are TGCGCCAGCAGCCAAGATCGGACAGAGCTGTTTTTT. It translates to CASSQDRTELFF.

This clone was observed a single time. This chain uses TRBV11-2 with TRBJ2-7, with a tentative D call TRBD1 (5 bases). CDR1 is SGHAT, CDR2 FQNNGV, per germline. The CDR3 has 13 residues. V gave up 0 bases and J gave up 5 bases, with 8 bases separating them. The CDR3 here is CASSLEWGHEQYF. CDR3 DNA: TGTGCCAGCAGCTTAGAGTGGGGCCACGAGCAGTACTTC.

For the CDR3, the DNA is TGTGCCAGCAGTGAACCTGGGCCTTCTGGGGCCAACGTCCTGACTTTC. Protein: CASSEPGPSGANVLTF. V is TRBV6-1 and J is TRBJ2-6; no clear D. Germline CDR1 MNHNS, CDR2 SASEGT. V was cut by 2 bases and J by 1 base, with 9 bases left in between. This CDR3 contains 16 residues.

The V call is TRBV6-6, the J call TRBJ2-5; 7 nucleotides match TRBD2. There are 16 residues in the CDR3. The germline V gene encodes CDR1 MNHNY and CDR2 SVGAGI (reference sequence). Trimming cost V 0 bases and J 3 bases; bases outside gene matches: 7. Written as DNA, the CDR3 is TGTGCCAGCAGTTACTCGAGAGGAGCGGGGAAAGAGACCCAGTACTTC. Protein sequence: CASSYSRGAGKETQYF.

The chain uses TRBV18 and TRBJ2-7, with 10 bases that match TRBD1. V lost 3 bases and J lost 6; bases outside the gene matches: 8. The CDR3 is made up of 15 amino acids. Germline V CDR1 and CDR2: KGHSH, LQKENI. The CDR3 DNA reads as TGTGCCAGCTCACCTTCCCTGGGACAGGGGCTCGAGCAGTACTTC. Translated, it gives CASSPSLGQGLEQYF.

V usage is TRBV6-1 and J usage is TRBJ1-6; 10 bases map to TRBD1. The length of the CDR3 is 16 residues. Germline-derived CDR1 and CDR2 are MNHNS and SASEGT. V gave up 6 bases and J gave up 10 bases; unmatched junction bases: 12. Here the CDR3 DNA reads TGTGCCAGCAGCGAAACGACGACAGGGGGCGGATCACCCCTCCACTTT. This translates into CASSETTTGGGSPLHF.